The entry below gives a single T cell receptor beta chain sequence along with its context. Its antigen is unknown. This sample was included in a study of CD8 T cells in ankylosing spondylitis. The study, taken as a whole, reports: Clones linked with disease were CD8+ and fairly uncommon in the peripheral blood. Eight or nine highly homologous variants formed a TCR beta motif that appeared characteristic of ankylosing spondylitis blood. Several of the motif variants were reported before in synovial fluid and blood from reactive arthritis.

The CDR3 covers 15 residues. V shed 3 bases, J shed 3 bases, and the junction held 6 bases outside the gene matches. Germline V gives CDR1 LGHNA, CDR2 YNFKEQ. With molecular barcodes, quantitative 5'-RACE was used to make the TCR beta libraries. Via MiXCR, TCRdb re-called the 5' RACE reads, giving one row per CDR3 protein. The data contain around 150,000 distinct CDR3 sequences, 40% to 50% of them singletons. The sequence came from a male donor with ankylosing spondylitis. The chain is built from TRBV4-2 and TRBJ2-7, with 9 bases aligning to TRBD2. The sample taken for sequencing was synovial fluid, either unsorted or a sorted T cell fraction (not recorded which). CDR3 protein: CASSQIAGEYYEQYF. CDR3 nucleotides: TGTGCCAGCAGCCAGATAGCGGGGGAGTACTACGAGCAGTACTTC.